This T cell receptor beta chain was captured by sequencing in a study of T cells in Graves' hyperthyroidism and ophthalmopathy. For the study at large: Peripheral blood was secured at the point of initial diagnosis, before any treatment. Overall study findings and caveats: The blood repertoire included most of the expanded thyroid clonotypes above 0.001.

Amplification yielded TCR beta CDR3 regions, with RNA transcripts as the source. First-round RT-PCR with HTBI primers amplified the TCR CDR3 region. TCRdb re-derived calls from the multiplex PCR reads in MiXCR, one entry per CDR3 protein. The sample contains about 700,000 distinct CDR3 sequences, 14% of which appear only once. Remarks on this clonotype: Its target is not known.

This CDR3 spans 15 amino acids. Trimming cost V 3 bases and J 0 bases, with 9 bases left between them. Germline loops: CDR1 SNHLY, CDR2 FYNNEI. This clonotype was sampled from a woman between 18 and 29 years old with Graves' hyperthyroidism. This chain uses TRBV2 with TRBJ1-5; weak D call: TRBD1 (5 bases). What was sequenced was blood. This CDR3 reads CASSETDYSNQPQHF. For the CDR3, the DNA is TGTGCCAGCAGTGAGACAGATTATAGCAATCAGCCCCAGCATTTT. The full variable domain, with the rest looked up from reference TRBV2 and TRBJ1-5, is EPEVTQTPSHQVTQMGQEVILRCVPISNHLYFYWYRQILGQKVEFLVSFYNNEISEKSEIFDDQFSVERPDGSNFTLKIRSTKLEDSAMYFCASSETDYSNQPQHFGDGTRLSIL.